This T cell receptor (beta chain) was documented in a study of blood T cell repertoires in COVID-19. In the study overall: PBMCs, B-cell-depleted T cells, or T cells were the source of the cDNA or gDNA that made up the material.

Measured with immunoSEQ multiplex PCR; TCRdb has only the in-frame clones, and not every one. The sample consists of 30,000 to 40,000 clones, 89% of them appearing once. This CDR3 contains 16 residues. Per the germline V gene, CDR1 is SGHRS and CDR2 is YFSETQ. V was pared by 7 bases and J by 2 bases, with 9 bases of the junction left unmatched. The genes are TRBV5-1 and TRBJ2-2, with 9 bases lining up with TRBD1. This clonotype was sampled from a human donor in a cohort sampled during active COVID-19. The sample was peripheral blood. Here the CDR3 DNA reads TGCGCCAGCCGCCACTCGGGACAGGGAAACACCGGGGAGCTGTTTTTT. Protein sequence: CASRHSGQGNTGELFF.